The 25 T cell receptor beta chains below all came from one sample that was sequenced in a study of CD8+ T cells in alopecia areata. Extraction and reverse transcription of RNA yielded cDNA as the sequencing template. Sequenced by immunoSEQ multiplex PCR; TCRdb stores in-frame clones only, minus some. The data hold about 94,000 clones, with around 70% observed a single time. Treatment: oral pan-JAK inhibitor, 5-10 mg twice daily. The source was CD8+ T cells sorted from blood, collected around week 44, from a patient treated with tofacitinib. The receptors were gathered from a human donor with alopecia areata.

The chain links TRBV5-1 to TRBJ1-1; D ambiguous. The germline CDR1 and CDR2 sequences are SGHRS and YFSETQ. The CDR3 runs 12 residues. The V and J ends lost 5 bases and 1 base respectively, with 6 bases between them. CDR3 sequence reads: CASRGGNTEAFF. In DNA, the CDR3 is TGCGCCAGCAGAGGCGGGAACACTGAAGCTTTCTTT.

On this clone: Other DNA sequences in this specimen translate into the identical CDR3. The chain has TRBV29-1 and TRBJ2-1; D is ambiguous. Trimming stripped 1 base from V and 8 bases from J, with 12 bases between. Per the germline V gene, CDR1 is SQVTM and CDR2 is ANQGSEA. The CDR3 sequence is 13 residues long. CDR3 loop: CSVEVIGVDEQFF. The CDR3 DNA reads TGCAGCGTTGAAGTAATTGGGGTAGATGAGCAGTTCTTC.

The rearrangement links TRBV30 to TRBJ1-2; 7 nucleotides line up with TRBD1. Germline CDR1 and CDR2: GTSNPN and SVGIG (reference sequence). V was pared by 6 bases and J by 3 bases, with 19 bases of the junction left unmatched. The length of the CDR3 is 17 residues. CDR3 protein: CACLDRANVAWDYGYTF. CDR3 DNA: TGTGCCTGCCTAGACAGGGCGAATGTGGCCTGGGACTATGGCTACACCTTC.

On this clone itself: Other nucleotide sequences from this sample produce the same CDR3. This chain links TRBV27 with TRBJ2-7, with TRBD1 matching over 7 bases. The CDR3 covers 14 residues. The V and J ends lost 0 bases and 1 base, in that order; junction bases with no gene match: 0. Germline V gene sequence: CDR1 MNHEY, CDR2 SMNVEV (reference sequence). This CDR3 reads CASSLSQGSYEQYF. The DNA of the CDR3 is TGTGCCAGCAGTTTATCACAGGGGTCCTACGAGCAGTACTTC.

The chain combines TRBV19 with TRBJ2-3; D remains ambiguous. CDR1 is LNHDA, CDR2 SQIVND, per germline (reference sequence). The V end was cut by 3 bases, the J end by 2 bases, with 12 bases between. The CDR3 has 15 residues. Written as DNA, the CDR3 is TGTGCCAGTAGTATCGCACGAACTATCACAGATACGCAGTATTTT. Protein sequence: CASSIARTITDTQYF.

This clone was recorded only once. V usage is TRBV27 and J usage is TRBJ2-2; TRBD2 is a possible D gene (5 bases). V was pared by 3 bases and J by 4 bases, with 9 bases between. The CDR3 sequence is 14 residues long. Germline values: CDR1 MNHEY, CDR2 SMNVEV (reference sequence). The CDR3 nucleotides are TGTGCCAGCAGTTTCGGGATGACCACCGGGGAGCTGTTTTTT. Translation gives CASSFGMTTGELFF.

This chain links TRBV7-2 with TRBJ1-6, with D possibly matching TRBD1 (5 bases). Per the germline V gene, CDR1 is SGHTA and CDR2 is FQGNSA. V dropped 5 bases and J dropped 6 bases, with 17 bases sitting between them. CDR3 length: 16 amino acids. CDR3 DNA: TGTGCCAGCAGCGTGGGCGGGGCGCGGGGTAATTCACCCCTCCACTTT. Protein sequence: CASSVGGARGNSPLHF. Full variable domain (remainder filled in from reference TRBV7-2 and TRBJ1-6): GAGVSQSPSNKVTEKGKDVELRCDPISGHTALYWYRQSLGQGLEFLIYFQGNSAPDKSGLPSDRFSAERTGGSVSTLTIQRTQQEDSAVYLCASSVGGARGNSPLHFGNGTRLTVT.

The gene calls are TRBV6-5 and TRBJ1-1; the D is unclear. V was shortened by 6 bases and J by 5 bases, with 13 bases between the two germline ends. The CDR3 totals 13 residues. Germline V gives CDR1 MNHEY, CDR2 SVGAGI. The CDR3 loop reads CASSYGPRTEAFF. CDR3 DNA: TGTGCCAGCAGCTACGGGCCGCGTACTGAAGCTTTCTTT.

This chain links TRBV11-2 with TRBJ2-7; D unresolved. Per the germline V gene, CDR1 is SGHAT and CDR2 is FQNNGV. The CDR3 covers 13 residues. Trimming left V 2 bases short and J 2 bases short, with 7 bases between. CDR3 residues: CASSLTDTYEQYF. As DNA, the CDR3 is TGTGCCAGCAGCTTAACAGATACCTACGAGCAGTACTTC.

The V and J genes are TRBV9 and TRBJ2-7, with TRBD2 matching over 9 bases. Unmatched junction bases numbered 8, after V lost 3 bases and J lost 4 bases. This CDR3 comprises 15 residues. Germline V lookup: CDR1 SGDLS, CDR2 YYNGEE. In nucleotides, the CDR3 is TGTGCCAGCAGCGAAGGTAGCGGGGGACGATACGAGCAGTACTTC. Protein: CASSEGSGGRYEQYF.

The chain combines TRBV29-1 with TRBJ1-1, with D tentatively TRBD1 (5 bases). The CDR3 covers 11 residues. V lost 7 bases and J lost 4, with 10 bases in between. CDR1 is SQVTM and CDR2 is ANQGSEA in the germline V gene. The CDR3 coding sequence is TGCAGCGGCGCAGGGTTCACTGAAGCTTTCTTT. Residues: CSGAGFTEAFF.

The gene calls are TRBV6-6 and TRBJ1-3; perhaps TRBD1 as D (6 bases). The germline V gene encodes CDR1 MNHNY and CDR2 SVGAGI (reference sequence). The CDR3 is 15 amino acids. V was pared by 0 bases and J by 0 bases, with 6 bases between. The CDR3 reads CASSYSRGSGNTIYF. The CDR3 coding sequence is TGTGCCAGCAGTTACTCCAGGGGCTCTGGAAACACCATATATTTT.

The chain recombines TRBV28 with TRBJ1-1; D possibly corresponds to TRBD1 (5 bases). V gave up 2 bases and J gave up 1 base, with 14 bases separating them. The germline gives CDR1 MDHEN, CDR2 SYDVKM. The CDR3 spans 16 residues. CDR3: CASSLAAPQGNTEAFF. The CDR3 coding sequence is TGTGCCAGCAGTTTAGCGGCCCCGCAGGGGAACACTGAAGCTTTCTTT.

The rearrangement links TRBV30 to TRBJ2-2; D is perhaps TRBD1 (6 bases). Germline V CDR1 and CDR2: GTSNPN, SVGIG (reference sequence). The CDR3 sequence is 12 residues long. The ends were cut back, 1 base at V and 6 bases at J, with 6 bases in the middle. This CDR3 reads CAWSEGAGELFF. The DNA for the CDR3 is TGTGCCTGGAGTGAGGGGGCCGGGGAGCTGTTTTTT.

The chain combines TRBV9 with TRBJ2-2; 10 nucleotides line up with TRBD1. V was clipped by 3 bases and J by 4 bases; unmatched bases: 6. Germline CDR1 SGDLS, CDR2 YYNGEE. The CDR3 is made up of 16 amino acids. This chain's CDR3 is CASSGQGALGTGELFF. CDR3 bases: TGTGCCAGCAGCGGACAGGGGGCGTTGGGCACCGGGGAGCTGTTTTTT.

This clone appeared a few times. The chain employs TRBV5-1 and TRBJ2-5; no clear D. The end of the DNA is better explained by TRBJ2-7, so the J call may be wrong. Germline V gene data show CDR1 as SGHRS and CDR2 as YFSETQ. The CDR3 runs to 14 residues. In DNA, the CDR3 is TGCGCCAGCAGCTTGGATGCCGACTTCTACGAGCAGTACTTC. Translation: CASSLDADFYEQYF.

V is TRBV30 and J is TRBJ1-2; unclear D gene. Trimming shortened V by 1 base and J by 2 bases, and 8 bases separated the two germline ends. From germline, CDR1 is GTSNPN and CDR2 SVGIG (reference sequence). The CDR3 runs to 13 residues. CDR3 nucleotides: TGTGCCTGGAGTGGGGCTGAAAACTATGGCTACACCTTC. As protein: CAWSGAENYGYTF.

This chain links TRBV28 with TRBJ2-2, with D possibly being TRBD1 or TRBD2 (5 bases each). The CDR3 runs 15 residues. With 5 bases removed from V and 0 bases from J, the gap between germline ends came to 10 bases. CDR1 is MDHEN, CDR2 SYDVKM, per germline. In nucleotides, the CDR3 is TGTGCCAGCAGTCTGGGACCGTCGAACACCGGGGAGCTGTTTTTT. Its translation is CASSLGPSNTGELFF. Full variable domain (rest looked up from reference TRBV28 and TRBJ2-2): DVKVTQSSRYLVKRTGEKVFLECVQDMDHENMFWYRQDPGLGLRLIYFSYDVKMKEKGDIPEGYSVSREKKERFSLILESASTNQTSMYLCASSLGPSNTGELFFGEGSRLTVL.

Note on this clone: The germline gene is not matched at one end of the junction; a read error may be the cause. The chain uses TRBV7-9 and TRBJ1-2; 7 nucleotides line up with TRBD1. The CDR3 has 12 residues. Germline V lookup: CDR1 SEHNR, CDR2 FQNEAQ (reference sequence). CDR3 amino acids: CASSFQRWDSAF. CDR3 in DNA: TGTGCCAGCAGCTTCCAGCGATGGGACAGCGCCTTC.

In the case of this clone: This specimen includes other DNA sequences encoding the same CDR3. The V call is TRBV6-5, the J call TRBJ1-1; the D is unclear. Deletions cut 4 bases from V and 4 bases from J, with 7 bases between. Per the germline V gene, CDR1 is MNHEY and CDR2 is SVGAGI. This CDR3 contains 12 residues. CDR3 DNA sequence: TGTGCCAGCAGTTTTGGAGGCACTGAAGCTTTCTTT. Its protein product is CASSFGGTEAFF.

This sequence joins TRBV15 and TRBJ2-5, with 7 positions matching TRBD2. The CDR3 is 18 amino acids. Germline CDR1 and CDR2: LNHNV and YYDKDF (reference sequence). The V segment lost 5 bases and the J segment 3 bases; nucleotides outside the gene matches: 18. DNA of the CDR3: TGTGCCACCAGCCTATCCAAGGAAGCGGCGGGGGTAGAAGAGACCCAGTACTTC. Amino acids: CATSLSKEAAGVEETQYF. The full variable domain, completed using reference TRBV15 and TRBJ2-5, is DAMVIQNPRYQVTQFGKPVTLSCSQTLNHNVMYWYQQKSSQAPKLLFHYYDKDFNNEADTPDNFQSRRPNTSFCFLDIRSPGLGDTAMYLCATSLSKEAAGVEETQYFGPGTRLLVL.

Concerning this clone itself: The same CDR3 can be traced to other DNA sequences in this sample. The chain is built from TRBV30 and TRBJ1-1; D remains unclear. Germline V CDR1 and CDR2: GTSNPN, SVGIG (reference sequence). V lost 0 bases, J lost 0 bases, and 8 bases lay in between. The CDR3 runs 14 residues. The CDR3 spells CAWSVGGLNTEAFF. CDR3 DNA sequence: TGTGCCTGGAGTGTAGGCGGGCTGAACACTGAAGCTTTCTTT.

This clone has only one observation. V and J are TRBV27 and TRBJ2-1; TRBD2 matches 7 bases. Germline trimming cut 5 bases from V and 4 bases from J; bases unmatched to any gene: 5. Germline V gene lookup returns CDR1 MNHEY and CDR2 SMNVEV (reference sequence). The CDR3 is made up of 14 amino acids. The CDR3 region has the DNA TGTGCCAGCAGTATAGCGGGCGCTTACAATGAGCAGTTCTTC. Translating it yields CASSIAGAYNEQFF.

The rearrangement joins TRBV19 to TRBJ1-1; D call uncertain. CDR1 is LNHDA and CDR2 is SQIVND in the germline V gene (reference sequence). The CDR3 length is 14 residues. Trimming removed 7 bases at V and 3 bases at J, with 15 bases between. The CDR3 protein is CASTPRRRDTEAFF. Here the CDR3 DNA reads TGTGCCAGTACCCCCCGCAGGCGGGACACTGAAGCTTTCTTT.

The CDR3 protein is CASSSAGRNYEQYF. The DNA for the CDR3 is TGTGCCAGCAGCTCCGCGGGGCGCAACTACGAGCAGTACTTC. The J gene is TRBJ2-7, the V gene TRBV7-6; TRBD2 is a possible D gene (6 bases). This CDR3 has 14 amino acids. The V end lost 4 bases, the J end lost 3 bases, and 13 bases lay between the germline ends. The germline V gene has CDR1 SGHVS and CDR2 FNYEAQ.